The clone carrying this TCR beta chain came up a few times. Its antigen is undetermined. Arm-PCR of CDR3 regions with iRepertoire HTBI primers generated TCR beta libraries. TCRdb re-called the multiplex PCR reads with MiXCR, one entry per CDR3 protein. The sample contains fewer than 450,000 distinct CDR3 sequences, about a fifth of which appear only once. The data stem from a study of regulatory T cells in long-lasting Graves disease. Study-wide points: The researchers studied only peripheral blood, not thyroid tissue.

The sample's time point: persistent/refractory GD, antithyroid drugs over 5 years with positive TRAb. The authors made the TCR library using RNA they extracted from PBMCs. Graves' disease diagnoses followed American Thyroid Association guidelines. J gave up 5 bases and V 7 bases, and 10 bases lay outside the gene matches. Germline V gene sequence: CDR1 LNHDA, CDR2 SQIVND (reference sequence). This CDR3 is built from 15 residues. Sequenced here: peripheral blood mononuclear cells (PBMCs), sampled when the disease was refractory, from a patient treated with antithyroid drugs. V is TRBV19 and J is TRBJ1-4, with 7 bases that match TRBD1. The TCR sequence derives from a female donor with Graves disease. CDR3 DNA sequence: TGTGCCAGTACCACCACCGGGACAGCGAATGAAAAACTGTTTTTT. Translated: CASTTTGTANEKLFF.